These T cell receptor beta chains were read from a single sample in a study of T cell responses to AZD1222 COVID-19 vaccine. The assay was immunoSEQ multiplex PCR, and TCRdb's table has in-frame clones only and misses some. The sample lists 99,000 or so clones, about 80% occurring once. Material: peripheral blood, obtained on day 0 of AZD1222 vaccination. Receptors originate from an adult in good health. Each CDR3 is given with its conserved first and last residue. The order of the fields is J gene, D gene, CDR3 length, V gene, clone size, CDR3 DNA, CDR3 protein. The D gene is left open where the match is weak. Clone size is not always given. Where it is, it says once, few, many or a class for expanded clones.

J: TRBJ1-1
D: TRBD1
length: 13
V: TRBV9
size: -
DNA: TGTGCCAGCACCAACAGGGGCGGCACTGAAGCTTTCTTT
CDR3: CASTNRGGTEAFF

J: TRBJ2-7
D: -
length: 13
V: TRBV6-5
size: -
DNA: TGTGCCAGCAGTCCATCCGGGACCCAAGGGCAGTACTTC
CDR3: CASSPSGTQGQYF

J: TRBJ2-7
D: -
length: 18
V: TRBV19
size: -
DNA: TGTGCCAGTAGTATAGGAATGGCAGGGTCCCCATCGGTCCACGAGCAGTACTTC
CDR3: CASSIGMAGSPSVHEQYF

J: TRBJ2-5
D: -
length: 14
V: TRBV5-4
size: -
DNA: TGTGCCAGCTCCGGGGCGGCCTGGGGAGAGACCCAGTACTTC
CDR3: CASSGAAWGETQYF

J: TRBJ1-3
D: -
length: 13
V: TRBV6-5
size: -
DNA: TGTGCCAGCAGTCTCCAACCAGGAAACACCATATATTTT
CDR3: CASSLQPGNTIYF

J: TRBJ1-5
D: -
length: 13
V: TRBV12-3/TRBV12-4
size: -
DNA: TGTGCCAGCAGTCCATCCGGTAATCAGCCCCAGCATTTT
CDR3: CASSPSGNQPQHF

J: TRBJ2-7
D: -
length: 16
V: TRBV12-5
size: -
DNA: TGTGCTAGTGGTTTGCCCACGTTAGGACGCCCCTACGAGCAGTACTTC
CDR3: CASGLPTLGRPYEQYF

J: TRBJ2-3
D: TRBD2
length: 16
V: TRBV4-3
size: -
DNA: TGCGCCAGCAGCTCCCGACTAGCGGGGCGCTCGGATACGCAGTATTTT
CDR3: CASSSRLAGRSDTQYF

J: TRBJ2-5
D: -
length: 13
V: TRBV7-8
size: -
DNA: TGTGCCAGCAGCACCGGGACAACAGAGACCCAGTACTTC
CDR3: CASSTGTTETQYF

J: TRBJ1-2
D: TRBD1
length: 14
V: TRBV4-2
size: -
DNA: TGTGCCAGCAGCCAAGACCCAGGGGGCTATGGCTACACCTTC
CDR3: CASSQDPGGYGYTF

J: TRBJ1-1
D: -
length: 13
V: TRBV30
size: once
DNA: TGTGCCTGGAGTGTATCGACGGCGGGCGAAGCTTTCTTT
CDR3: CAWSVSTAGEAFF

J: TRBJ2-2
D: -
length: 13
V: TRBV7-2
size: -
DNA: TGTGCCAGCAGCTTATTTAACACCGGGGAGCTGTTTTTT
CDR3: CASSLFNTGELFF

J: TRBJ1-6
D: -
length: 14
V: TRBV9
size: -
DNA: TGTGCCAGCAGCGTAGCCGGACAGAATTCACCCCTCCACTTT
CDR3: CASSVAGQNSPLHF

J: TRBJ2-1
D: -
length: 16
V: TRBV7-2
size: -
DNA: TGTGCCAGCAGCTTAGCTGTTGGACAGACGCACAATGAGCAGTTCTTC
CDR3: CASSLAVGQTHNEQFF

J: TRBJ1-1
D: -
length: 16
V: TRBV5-5
size: -
DNA: TGTGCCAGCAGCTTGGGGGGAGGAATGGGGAACACTGAAGCTTTCTTT
CDR3: CASSLGGGMGNTEAFF

J: TRBJ2-3
D: TRBD1
length: 13
V: TRBV6-5
size: -
DNA: TGTGCCAGCAGCGGCAGGGGGCGAGATACGCAGTATTTT
CDR3: CASSGRGRDTQYF